This TCR beta chain was found in a study of T cell clonality in common variable immunodeficiency. Overall study results and limits: CVID subjects had higher TCRbeta clonality than healthy controls, most marked in about a third. In common variable immunodeficiency, TCR beta chains reportedly carried fewer deletions and N-nucleotide insertions. Links between repertoire features and CVID complications were heterogeneity-limited.

Sequenced by immunoSEQ multiplex PCR; TCRdb stores in-frame clones only, minus some. The sample was found to contain 2,500 to 3,000 clones, and every one recurs. This clone is categorized as large. Its antigen is not known. Patients and controls were mostly of Caucasian heritage. Replacement immunoglobulin had been given to every CVID subject for at least one year. Sequenced: peripheral blood mononuclear cells. This clonotype originated in a human donor with common variable immunodeficiency.

The CDR3 bases that were read are TGCAGCGTGGATACTAGATACAATGAG. Translation gives CSVDTRYNE. The full CDR3 reads CSVDTRYNEQFF. This rearrangement joins TRBV29-1 to TRBJ2-1, with a possible D match to TRBD2 (5 bases). The CDR3 extends 3 residues past the end of the read, so its final part is completed from the germline J gene. This CDR3 has 12 amino acids. Trimming shortened V by 6 bases and J by 4 bases, and 10 bases separated the two germline ends. Germline loops: CDR1 SQVTM, CDR2 ANQGSEA.